The sequence of this T cell receptor beta chain was determined in a study of CD8 T cells in ankylosing spondylitis. Overall study results and limits: Those disease-linked clones were CD8+; they were also relatively rare in peripheral blood. The clones that were linked to disease were reported to be significantly enriched in matched synovial fluid samples from ankylosing spondylitis patients. The study identified a TCR beta motif of several highly homologous variants that appeared characteristic of ankylosing spondylitis blood.

The table lists this clonotype with a few counts. Its specificity is unknown. MiXCR was run by TCRdb on the 5' RACE reads, yielding one entry per CDR3 protein. The sample shows nearly 250,000 distinct CDR3 sequences, more than 25% of them seen only once. Germline values: CDR1 SQVTM, CDR2 ANQGSEA. Trimming pared 4 bases from V and 5 bases from J, leaving 9 bases between. The CDR3 spans 11 residues. Sample: blood, either unsorted or a sorted T cell fraction (not recorded which). The receptor was isolated from a male donor with ankylosing spondylitis or in good health (not recorded which). This rearrangement joins TRBV29-1 to TRBJ2-7; D is unclear. CDR3 sequence: CSVVVRNEQYF. The CDR3 nucleotides are TGCAGCGTTGTCGTTAGGAACGAGCAGTACTTC.